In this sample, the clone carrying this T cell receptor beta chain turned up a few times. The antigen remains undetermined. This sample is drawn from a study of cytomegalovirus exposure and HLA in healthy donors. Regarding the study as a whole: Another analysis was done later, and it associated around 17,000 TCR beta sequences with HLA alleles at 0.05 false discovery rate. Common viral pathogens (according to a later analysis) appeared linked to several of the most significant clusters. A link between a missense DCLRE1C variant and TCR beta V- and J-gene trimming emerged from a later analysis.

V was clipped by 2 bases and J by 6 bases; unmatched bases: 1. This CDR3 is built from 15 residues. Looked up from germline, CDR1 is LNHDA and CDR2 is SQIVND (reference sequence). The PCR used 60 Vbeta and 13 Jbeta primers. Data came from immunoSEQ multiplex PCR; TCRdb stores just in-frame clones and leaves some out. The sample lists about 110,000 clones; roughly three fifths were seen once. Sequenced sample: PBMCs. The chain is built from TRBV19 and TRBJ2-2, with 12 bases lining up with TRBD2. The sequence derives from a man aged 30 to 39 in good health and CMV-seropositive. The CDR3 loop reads CASSISSGGAGELFF. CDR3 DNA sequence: TGTGCCAGTAGTATATCTAGCGGGGGGGCCGGGGAGCTGTTTTTT.